This T cell receptor beta chain is from a study of shared clonotypes between healthy human individuals. The germline CDR1 and CDR2 sequences are SNHLY and FYNNEI. V was clipped by 4 bases and J by 4 bases, with 10 bases between them. The CDR3 covers 13 residues. Notes on the study in general: Enrolling few donors narrowed the genetic and exposure-history diversity that was represented.

A note on this clone: No antigen is known for it. The sample holds other DNA sequences that translate to the same CDR3.

Sorted-subset replicate PCR reactions contained 200 ng DNA, corresponding to about 30,000 T cell genomes. Method: immunoSEQ multiplex PCR; TCRdb's copy keeps in-frame clones and lacks some. The sample contains hundreds of thousands of clones, roughly 70% of which appear only once. All the donors were Caucasian adults who lived in Nashville, Tennessee. The receptor was derived from a woman aged 30 to 39 in good health. Source material: memory CD4+ T cells sorted from blood. As for subset: CD45RA-negative fraction. The chain uses TRBV2 and TRBJ2-5; no reliable D call. This chain's CDR3 is CASSGGEVETQYF. The DNA for the CDR3 is TGTGCCAGCAGTGGGGGTGAGGTAGAGACCCAGTACTTC.